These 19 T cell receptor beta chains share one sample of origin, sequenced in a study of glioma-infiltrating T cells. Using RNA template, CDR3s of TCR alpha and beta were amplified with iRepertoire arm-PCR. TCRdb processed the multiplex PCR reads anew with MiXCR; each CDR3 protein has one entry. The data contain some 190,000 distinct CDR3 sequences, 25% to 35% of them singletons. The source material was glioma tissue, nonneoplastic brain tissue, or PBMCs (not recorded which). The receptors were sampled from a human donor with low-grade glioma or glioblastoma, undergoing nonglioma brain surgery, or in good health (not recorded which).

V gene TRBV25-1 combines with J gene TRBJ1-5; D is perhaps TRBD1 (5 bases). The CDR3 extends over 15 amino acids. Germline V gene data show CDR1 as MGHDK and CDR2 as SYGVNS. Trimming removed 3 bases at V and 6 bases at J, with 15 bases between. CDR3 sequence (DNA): TGTGCCAGCAGTGATTCTGGGGGTAGTCGTCAGCCCCAGCATTTT. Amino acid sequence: CASSDSGGSRQPQHF.

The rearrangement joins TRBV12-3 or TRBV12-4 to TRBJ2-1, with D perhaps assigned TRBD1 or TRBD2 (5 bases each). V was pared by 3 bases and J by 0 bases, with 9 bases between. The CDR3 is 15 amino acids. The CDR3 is CASSLRGSSYNEQFF. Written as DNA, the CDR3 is TGTGCCAGCAGTTTGAGGGGCAGCTCCTACAATGAGCAGTTCTTC.

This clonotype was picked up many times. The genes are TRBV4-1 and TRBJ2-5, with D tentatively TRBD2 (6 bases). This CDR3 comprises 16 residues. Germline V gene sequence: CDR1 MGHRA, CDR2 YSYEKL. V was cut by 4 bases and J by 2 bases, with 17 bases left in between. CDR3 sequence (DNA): TGCGCCAGCAGCCTCGAAGGCGGGACCCTACAAGAGACCCAGTACTTC. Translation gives CASSLEGGTLQETQYF.

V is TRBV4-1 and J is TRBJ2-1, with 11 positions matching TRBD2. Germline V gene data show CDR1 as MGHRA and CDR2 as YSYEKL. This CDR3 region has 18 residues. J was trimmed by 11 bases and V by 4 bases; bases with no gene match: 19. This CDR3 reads CASSRTIGLAGGVQQQFF. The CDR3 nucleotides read TGCGCCAGCAGCCGCACTATAGGACTAGCGGGCGGGGTCCAGCAGCAGTTCTTC.

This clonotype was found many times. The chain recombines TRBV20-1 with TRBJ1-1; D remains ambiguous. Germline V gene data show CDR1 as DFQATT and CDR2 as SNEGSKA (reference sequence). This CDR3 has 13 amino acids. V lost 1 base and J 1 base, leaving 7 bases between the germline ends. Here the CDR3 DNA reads TGCAGTGCTAGAGCGACCGGGAACACTGAAGCTTTCTTT. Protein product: CSARATGNTEAFF.

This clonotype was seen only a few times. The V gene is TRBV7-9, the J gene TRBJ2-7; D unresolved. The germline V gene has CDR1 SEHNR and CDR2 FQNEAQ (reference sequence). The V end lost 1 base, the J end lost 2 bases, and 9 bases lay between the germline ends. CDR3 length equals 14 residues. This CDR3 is CASSLGSFTYEQYF. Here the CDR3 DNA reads TGTGCCAGCAGCTTAGGGAGCTTCACCTACGAGCAGTACTTC.

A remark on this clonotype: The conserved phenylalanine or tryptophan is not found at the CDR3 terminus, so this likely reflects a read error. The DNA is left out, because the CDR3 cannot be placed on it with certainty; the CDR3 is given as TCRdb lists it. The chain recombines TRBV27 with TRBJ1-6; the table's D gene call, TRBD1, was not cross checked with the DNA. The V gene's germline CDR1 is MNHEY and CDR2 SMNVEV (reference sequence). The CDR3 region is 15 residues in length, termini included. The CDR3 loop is CASSLQRTANSPIHS.

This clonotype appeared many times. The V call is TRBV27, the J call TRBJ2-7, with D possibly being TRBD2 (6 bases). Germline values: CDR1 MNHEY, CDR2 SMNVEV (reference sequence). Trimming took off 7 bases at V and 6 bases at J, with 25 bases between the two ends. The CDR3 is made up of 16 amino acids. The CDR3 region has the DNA TGTGCCAGCACCCCCGCTAGCGCCCTTCCGAAGGGCGAGCAGTACTTC. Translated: CASTPASALPKGEQYF.

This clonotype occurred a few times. The CDR3 DNA is TGTGCCAGCAGCCAAGGGGAACAGGACGACTACGAGCAGTACTTC. Its protein product is CASSQGEQDDYEQYF. V is TRBV4-2 and J is TRBJ2-7; weak D call: TRBD1 (5 bases). In germline, CDR1 is LGHNA, CDR2 YNFKEQ. Trimming stripped 1 base from V and 3 bases from J, with 13 bases between. The length of the CDR3 is 15 residues.

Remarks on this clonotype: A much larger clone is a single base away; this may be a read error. The CDR3 DNA follows: TGCGCCAGCAGCCAAACAGGCGACTCGAAAGTTAGACTGTTTTTT. Translation: CASSQTGDSKVRLFF. J is TRBJ1-4 and V is TRBV4-1; tentative D call: TRBD1 (5 bases). The CDR3 extends over 15 amino acids. Trimming shortened V by 2 bases and J by 13 bases, and 20 bases separated the two germline ends. CDR1 and CDR2 from the germline V gene are MGHRA and YSYEKL.

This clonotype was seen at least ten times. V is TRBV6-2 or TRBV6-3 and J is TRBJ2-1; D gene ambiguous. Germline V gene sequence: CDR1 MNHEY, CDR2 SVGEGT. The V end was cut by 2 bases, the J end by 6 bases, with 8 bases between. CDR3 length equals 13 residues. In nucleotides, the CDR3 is TGTGCCAGCAGTTACAGGTTTGGCAATGAGCAGTTCTTC. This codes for CASSYRFGNEQFF.

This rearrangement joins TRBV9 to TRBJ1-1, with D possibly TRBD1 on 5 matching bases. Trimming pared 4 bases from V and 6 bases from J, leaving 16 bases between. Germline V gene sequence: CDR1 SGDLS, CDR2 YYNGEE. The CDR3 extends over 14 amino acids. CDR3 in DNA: TGTGCCAGCAGCCCGGCAGGGAGGAGCCCTGAAGCTTTCTTT. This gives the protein CASSPAGRSPEAFF.

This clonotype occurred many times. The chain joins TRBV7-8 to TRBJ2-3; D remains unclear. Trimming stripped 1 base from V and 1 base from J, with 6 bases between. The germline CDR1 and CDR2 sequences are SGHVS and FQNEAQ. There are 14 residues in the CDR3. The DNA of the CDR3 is TGTGCCAGCAGCTTAGTCTTAGGCACAGATACGCAGTATTTT. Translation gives CASSLVLGTDTQYF.

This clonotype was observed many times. The CDR3 nucleotides are TGTGCCAGCAGCCAAGAGACGGGGCTCGGGGAGCTGTTTTTT. This gives the protein CASSQETGLGELFF. The chain combines TRBV4-2 with TRBJ2-2; possibly TRBD1 or TRBD2 for D (5 bases each). Germline V CDR1 and CDR2: LGHNA, YNFKEQ. This CDR3 region has 14 residues. V shed 0 bases and J shed 7 bases, with 9 bases lying between them.

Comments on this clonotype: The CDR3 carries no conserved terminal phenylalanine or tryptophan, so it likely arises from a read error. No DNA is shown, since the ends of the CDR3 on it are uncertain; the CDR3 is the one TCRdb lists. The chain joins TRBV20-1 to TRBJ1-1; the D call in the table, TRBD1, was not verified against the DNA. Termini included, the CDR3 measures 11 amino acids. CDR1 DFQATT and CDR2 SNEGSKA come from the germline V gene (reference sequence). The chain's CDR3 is CRASPGQGFFC.

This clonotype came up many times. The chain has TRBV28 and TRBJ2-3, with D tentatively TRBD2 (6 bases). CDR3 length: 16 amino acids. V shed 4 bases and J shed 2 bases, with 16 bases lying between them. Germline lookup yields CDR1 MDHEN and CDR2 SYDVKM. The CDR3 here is CASSSPGEDATDTQYF. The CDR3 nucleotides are TGTGCCAGCAGTTCCCCCGGGGAGGATGCCACAGATACGCAGTATTTT. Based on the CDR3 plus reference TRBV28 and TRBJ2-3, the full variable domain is DVKVTQSSRYLVKRTGEKVFLECVQDMDHENMFWYRQDPGLGLRLIYFSYDVKMKEKGDIPEGYSVSREKKERFSLILESASTNQTSMYLCASSSPGEDATDTQYFGPGTRLTVL.

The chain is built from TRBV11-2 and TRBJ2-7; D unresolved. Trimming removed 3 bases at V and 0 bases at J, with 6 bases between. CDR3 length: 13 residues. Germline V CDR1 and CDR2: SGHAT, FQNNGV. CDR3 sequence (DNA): TGTGCCAGCAGCTTCGAATTCTCCTACGAGCAGTACTTC. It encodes CASSFEFSYEQYF.

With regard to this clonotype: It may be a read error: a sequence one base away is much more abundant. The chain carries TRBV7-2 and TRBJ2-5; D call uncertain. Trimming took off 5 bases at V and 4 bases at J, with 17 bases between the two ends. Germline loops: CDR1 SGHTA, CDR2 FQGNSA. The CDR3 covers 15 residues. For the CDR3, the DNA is TGTGCCAGCAGCAAGTCCCCCGCGAAAAGAGAGACCCAGTACTTC. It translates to CASSKSPAKRETQYF.

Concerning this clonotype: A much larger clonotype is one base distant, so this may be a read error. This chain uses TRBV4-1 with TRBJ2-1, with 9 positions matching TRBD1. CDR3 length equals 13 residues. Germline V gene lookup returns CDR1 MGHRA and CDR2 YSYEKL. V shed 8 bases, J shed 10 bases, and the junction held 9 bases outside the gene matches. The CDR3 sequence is CASGRTGANEQFF. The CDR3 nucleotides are TGCGCCAGCGGGAGGACAGGGGCCAACGAGCAGTTCTTC.